This entry features one T cell receptor beta chain sequence. What it binds is unknown. The V gene end was trimmed by 1 base and the J gene end by 3 bases; junction bases not matched to a gene: 5. The CDR3 runs to 15 residues. Looked up from germline, CDR1 is LGHDT and CDR2 is YNNKEL (reference sequence). This record belongs to a study of T cell responses to AZD1222 COVID-19 vaccine. TCRdb keeps only in-frame clones here, not all; method: immunoSEQ multiplex PCR. Among roughly 150,000 clones, about nine tenths were seen once, and the ten largest hold approximately 5.9%. The study, taken as a whole, reports: A rise in Spike-specific TCR breadth and depth followed two AZD1222 doses. Baseline testing showed seropositivity in only a handful of AZD1222 recipients. Among the donors, most were white British and more were female, and clonal diversity was possibly underestimated.

V and J are TRBV3-1 (or the pseudogene TRBV3-2) and TRBJ2-7; 8 nucleotides line up with TRBD2. This receptor was identified in an adult who received the AZD1222 COVID-19 vaccine. The material sequenced was peripheral blood, taken 28 days after the second AZD1222 dose. The DNA for the CDR3 is TGTGCCAGCAGCCAAGGGAGCGGGAGTAGCTACGAGCAGTACTTC. It codes for CASSQGSGSSYEQYF.